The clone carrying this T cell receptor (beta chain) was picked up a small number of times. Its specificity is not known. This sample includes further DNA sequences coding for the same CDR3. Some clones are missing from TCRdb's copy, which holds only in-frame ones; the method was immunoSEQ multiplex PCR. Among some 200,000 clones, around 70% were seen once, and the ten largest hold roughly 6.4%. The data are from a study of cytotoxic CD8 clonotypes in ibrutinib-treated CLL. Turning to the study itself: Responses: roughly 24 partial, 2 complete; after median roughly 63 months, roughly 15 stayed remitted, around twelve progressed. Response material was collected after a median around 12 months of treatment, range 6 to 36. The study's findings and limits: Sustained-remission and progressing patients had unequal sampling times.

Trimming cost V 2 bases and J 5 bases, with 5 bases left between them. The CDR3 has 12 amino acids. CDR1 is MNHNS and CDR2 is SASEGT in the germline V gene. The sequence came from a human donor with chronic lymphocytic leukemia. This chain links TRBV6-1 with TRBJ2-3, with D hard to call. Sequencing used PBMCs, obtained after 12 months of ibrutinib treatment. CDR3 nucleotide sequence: TGTGCCAGCAGTGAAACGGGAGATACGCAGTATTTT. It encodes CASSETGDTQYF.